This T cell receptor beta chain was sequenced in a study of PD-L1 blockade in urothelial cancer. It was locally advanced or metastatic urothelial carcinoma that patients had. The germline V gene encodes CDR1 MGHDK and CDR2 SYGVNS. V dropped 3 bases and J dropped 4; count of bases not matched to a gene: 5. There are 14 residues in the CDR3. Assay used: immunoSEQ multiplex PCR; TCRdb lists only in-frame clones, some missing. The sample includes more than 20,000 clones, approximately 90% of them seen just once. The J gene is TRBJ2-7, the V gene TRBV25-1; TRBD1 matches at 8 bases. The specimen comprised PBMCs, sampled around atezolizumab (anti-PD-L1) treatment. The receptor's source is a man aged 45-65 years with urothelial cancer. CDR3 in DNA: TGTGCCAGCAGTGAGTGGACAGGGTCTTACGAGCAGTACTTC. It translates to CASSEWTGSYEQYF.